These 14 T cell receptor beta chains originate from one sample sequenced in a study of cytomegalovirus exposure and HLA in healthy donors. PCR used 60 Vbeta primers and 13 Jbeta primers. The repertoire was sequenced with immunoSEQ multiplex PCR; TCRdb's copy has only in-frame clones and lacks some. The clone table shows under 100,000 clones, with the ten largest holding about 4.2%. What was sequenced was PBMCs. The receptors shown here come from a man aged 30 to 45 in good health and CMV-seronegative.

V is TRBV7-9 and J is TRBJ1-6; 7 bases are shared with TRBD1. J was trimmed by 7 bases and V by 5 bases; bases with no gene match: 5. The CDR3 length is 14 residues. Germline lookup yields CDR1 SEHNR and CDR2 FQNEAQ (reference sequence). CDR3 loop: CASSPQGPNSPLHF. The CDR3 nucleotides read TGTGCCAGCAGCCCACAGGGGCCCAATTCACCCCTCCACTTT.

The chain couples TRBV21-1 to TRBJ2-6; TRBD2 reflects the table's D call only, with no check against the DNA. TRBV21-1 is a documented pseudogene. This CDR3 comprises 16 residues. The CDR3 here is CASSPVGLSGANVLTF. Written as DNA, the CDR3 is TGTGCCAGCAGTCCAGTGGGACTCTCTGGGGCCAACGTCCTGACTTTC.

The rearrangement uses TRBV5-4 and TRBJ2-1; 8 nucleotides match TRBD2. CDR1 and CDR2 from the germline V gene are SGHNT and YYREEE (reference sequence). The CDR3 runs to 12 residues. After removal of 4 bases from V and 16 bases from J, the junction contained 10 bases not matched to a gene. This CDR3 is CASSMKAGALFF. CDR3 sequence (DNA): TGTGCCAGCAGCATGAAAGCGGGAGCCCTTTTCTTC. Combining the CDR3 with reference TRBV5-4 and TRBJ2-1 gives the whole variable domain ETGVTQSPTHLIKTRGQQVTLRCSSQSGHNTVSWYQQALGQGPQFIFQYYREEENGRGNFPPRFSGLQFPNYSSELNVNALELDDSALYLCASSMKAGALFFGPGTRLTVL.

The CDR3 loop is CASTNTRGRVAEAFF. CDR3 coding DNA: TGTGCCAGTACCAACACGAGGGGGAGGGTCGCTGAAGCTTTCTTT. This chain uses TRBV19 with TRBJ1-1; D may be TRBD1 (6 bases). Germline lookup yields CDR1 LNHDA and CDR2 SQIVND (reference sequence). Between the trimmed V and J ends, which lost 7 bases and 6 bases, there was a span of 21 bases. The CDR3 totals 15 residues.

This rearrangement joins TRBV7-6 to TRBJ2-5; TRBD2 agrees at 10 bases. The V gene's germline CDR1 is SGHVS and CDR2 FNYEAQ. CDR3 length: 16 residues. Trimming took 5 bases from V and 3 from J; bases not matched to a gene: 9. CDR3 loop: CASSHPRAGGEETQYF. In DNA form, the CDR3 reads TGTGCCAGCAGCCACCCTCGAGCGGGAGGGGAAGAGACCCAGTACTTC.

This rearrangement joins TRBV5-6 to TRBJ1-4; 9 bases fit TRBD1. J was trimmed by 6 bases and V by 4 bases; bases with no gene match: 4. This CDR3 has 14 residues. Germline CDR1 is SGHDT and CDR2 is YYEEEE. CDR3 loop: CASSPGQGDEKLFF. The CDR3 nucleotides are TGTGCCAGCAGCCCGGGACAGGGTGATGAAAAACTGTTTTTT.

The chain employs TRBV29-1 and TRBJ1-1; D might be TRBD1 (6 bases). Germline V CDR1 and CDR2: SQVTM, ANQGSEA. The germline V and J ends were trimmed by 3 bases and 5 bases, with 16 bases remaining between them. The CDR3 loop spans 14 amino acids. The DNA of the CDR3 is TGCAGCGTTGACGGCACAGGGACGGGGACTGAAGCTTTCTTT. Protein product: CSVDGTGTGTEAFF.

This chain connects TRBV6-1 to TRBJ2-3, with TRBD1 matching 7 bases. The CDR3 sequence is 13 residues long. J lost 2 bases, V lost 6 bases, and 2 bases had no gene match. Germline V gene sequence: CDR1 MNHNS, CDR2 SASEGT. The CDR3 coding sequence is TGTGCCAGCAGGGGACAGAACACAGATACGCAGTATTTT. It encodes CASRGQNTDTQYF.

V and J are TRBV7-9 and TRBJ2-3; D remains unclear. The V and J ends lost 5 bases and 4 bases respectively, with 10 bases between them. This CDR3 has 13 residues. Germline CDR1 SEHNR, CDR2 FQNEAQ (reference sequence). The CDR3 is CASSPFEADTQYF. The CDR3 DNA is TGTGCCAGCAGCCCCTTCGAGGCAGATACGCAGTATTTT.

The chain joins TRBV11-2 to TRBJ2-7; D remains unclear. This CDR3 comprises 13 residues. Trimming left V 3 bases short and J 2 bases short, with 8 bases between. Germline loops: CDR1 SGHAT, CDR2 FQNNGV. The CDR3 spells CASSFYTTYEQYF. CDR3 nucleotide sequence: TGTGCCAGCAGCTTTTATACAACCTACGAGCAGTACTTC.

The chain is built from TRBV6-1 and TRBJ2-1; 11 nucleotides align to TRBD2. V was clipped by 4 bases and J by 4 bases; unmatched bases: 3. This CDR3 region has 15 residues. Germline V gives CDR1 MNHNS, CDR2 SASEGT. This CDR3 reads CASSGGLAAYNEQFF. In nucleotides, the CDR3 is TGTGCCAGCAGTGGGGGACTAGCGGCTTACAATGAGCAGTTCTTC.

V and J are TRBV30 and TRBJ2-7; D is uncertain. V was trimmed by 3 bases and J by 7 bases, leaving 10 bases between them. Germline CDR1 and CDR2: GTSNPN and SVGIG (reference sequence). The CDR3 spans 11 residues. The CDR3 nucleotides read TGTGCCTGGAGCGCCTATCGTGAGCAGTACTTC. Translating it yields CAWSAYREQYF.

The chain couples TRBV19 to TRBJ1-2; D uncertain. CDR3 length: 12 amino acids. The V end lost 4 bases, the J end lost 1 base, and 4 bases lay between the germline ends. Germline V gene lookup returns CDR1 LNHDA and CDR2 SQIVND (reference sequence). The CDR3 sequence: CASSTFNYGYTF. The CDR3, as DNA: TGTGCCAGTAGTACCTTTAACTATGGCTACACCTTC. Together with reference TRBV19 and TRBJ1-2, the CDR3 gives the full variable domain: DGGITQSPKYLFRKEGQNVTLSCEQNLNHDAMYWYRQDPGQGLRLIYYSQIVNDFQKGDIAEGYSVSREKKESFPLTVTSAQKNPTAFYLCASSTFNYGYTFGSGTRLTVV.

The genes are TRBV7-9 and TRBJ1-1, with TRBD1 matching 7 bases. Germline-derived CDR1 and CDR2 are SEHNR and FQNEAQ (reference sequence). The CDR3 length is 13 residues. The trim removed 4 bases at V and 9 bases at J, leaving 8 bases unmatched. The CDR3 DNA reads TGTGCCAGCAGCTCCTGGGACAGCCGACAAGCTTTCTTT. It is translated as CASSSWDSRQAFF.